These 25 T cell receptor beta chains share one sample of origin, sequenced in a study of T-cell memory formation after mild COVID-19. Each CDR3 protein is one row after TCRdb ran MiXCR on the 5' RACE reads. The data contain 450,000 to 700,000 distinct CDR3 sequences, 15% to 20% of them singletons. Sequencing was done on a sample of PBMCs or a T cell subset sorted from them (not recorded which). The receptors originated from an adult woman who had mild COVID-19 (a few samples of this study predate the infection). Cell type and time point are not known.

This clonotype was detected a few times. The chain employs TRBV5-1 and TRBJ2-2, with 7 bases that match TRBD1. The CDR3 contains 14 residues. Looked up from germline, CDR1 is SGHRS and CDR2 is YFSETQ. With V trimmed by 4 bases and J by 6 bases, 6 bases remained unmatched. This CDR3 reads CASSPGQLPGELFF. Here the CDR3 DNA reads TGCGCCAGCAGCCCGGGACAGCTGCCCGGGGAGCTGTTTTTT. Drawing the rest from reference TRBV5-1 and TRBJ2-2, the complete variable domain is KAGVTQTPRYLIKTRGQQVTLSCSPISGHRSVSWYQQTPGQGLQFLFEYFSETQRNKGNFPGRFSGRQFSNSRSEMNVSTLELGDSALYLCASSPGQLPGELFFGEGSRLTVL.

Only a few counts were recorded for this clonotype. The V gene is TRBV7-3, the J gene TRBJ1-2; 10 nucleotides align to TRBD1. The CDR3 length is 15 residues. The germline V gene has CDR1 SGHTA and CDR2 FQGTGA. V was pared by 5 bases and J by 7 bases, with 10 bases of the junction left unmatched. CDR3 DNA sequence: TGTGCCAGCAGCCCTATGACAGGGGGCCAGGCTGGCTACACCTTC. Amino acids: CASSPMTGGQAGYTF.

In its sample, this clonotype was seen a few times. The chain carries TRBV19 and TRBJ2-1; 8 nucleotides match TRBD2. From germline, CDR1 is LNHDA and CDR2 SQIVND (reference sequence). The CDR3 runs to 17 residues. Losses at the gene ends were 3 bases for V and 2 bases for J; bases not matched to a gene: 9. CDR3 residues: CASSISAGGGTYNEQFF. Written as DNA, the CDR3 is TGTGCCAGTAGTATCTCAGCGGGCGGGGGGACCTACAATGAGCAGTTCTTC.

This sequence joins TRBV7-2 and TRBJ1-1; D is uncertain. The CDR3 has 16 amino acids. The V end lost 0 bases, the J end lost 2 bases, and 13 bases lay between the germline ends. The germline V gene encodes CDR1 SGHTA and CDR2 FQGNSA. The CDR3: CASSLAGSGVNTEAFF. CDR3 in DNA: TGTGCCAGCAGCTTAGCGGGTTCAGGTGTAAACACTGAAGCTTTCTTT.

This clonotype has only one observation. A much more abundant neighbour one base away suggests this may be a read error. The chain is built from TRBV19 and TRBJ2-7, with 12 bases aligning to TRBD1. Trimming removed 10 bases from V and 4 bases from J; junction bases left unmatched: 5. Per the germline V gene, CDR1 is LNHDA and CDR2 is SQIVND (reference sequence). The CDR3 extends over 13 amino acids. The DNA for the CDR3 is TGTGCCACTAGGGACAGGGGGCAGTACGAGCAGTACTTC. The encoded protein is CATRDRGQYEQYF.

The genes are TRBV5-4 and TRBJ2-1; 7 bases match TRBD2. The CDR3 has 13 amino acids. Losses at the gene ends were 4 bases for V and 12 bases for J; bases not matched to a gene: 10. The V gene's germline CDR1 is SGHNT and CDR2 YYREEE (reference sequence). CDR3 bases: TGTGCCAGCAGCCGGGACTACCTAACCGGGCAGTTCTTC. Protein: CASSRDYLTGQFF.

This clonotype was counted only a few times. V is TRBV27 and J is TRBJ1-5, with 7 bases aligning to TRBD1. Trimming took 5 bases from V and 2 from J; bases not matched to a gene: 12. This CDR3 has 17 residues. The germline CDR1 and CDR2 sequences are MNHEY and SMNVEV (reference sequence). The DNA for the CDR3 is TGTGCCAGCAGTCCATCGACAGGGAGAGAAGGCAATCAGCCCCAGCATTTT. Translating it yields CASSPSTGREGNQPQHF.

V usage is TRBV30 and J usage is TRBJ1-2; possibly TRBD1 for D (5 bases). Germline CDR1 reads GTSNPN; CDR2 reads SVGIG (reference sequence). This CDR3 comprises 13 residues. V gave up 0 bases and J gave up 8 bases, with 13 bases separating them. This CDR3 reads CAWSVQESSGYTF. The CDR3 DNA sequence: TGTGCCTGGAGTGTACAGGAGAGTAGCGGCTACACCTTC.

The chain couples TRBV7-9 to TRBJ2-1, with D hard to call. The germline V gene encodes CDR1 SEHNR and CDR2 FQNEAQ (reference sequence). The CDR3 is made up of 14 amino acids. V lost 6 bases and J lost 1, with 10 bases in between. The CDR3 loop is CASSKSASYNEQFF. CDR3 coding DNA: TGTGCCAGCAGTAAGAGTGCTTCCTACAATGAGCAGTTCTTC.

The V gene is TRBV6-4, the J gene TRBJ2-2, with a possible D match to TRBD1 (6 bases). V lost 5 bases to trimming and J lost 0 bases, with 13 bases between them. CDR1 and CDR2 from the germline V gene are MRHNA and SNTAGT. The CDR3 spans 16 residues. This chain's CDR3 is CASSWTATTNTGELFF. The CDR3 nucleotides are TGTGCCAGCAGTTGGACAGCTACCACGAACACCGGGGAGCTGTTTTTT.

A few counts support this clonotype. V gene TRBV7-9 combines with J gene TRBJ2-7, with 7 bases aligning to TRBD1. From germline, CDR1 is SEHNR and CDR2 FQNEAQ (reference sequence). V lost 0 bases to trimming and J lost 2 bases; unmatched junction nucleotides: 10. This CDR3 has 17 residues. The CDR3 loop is CASSLALGAGGPYEQYF. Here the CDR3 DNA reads TGTGCCAGCAGCTTAGCCCTAGGGGCAGGGGGTCCCTACGAGCAGTACTTC. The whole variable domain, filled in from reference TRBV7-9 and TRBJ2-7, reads DTGVSQNPRHKITKRGQNVTFRCDPISEHNRLYWYRQTLGQGPEFLTYFQNEAQLEKSRLLSDRFSAERPKGSFSTLEIQRTEQGDSAMYLCASSLALGAGGPYEQYFGPGTRLTVT.

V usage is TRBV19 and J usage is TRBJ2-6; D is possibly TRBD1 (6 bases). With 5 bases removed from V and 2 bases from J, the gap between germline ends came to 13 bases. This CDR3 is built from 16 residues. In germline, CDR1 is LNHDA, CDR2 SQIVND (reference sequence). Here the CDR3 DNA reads TGTGCCAGTAGTTTTCCCGGGACACCTGGGGCCAACGTCCTGACTTTC. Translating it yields CASSFPGTPGANVLTF.

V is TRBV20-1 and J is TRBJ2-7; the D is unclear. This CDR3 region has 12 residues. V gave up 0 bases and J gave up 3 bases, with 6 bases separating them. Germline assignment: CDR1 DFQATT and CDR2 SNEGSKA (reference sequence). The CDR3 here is CSARDWSYEQYF. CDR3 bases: TGCAGTGCTAGAGATTGGAGCTACGAGCAGTACTTC.

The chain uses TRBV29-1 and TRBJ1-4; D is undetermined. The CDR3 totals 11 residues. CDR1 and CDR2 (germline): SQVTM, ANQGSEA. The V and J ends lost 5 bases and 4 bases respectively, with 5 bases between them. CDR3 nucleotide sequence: TGCAGCGTTAGGATTAATGAAAAACTGTTTTTT. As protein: CSVRINEKLFF.

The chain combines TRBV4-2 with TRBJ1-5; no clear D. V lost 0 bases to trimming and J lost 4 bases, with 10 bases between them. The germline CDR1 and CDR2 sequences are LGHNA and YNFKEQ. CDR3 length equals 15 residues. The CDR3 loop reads CASSQDVKGNQPQHF. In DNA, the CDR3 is TGTGCCAGCAGCCAAGACGTGAAGGGAAATCAGCCCCAGCATTTT.

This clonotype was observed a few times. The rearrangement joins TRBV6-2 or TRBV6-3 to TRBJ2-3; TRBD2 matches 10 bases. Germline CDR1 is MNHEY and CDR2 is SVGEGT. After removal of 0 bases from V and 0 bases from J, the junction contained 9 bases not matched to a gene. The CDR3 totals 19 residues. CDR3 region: CASSYSTRLAGASTDTQYF. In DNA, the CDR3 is TGTGCCAGCAGTTACTCGACGCGGCTAGCGGGAGCCAGCACAGATACGCAGTATTTT.

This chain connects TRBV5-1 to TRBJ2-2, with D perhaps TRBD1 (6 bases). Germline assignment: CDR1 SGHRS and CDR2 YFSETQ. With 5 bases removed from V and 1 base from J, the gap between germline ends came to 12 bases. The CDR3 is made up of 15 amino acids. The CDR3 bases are TGCGCCAGCAGTTCAGGGGATTTGAACACCGGGGAGCTGTTTTTT. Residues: CASSSGDLNTGELFF.

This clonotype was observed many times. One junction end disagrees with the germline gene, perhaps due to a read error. This CDR3 is CASSLAGGPYEQYF. The CDR3 DNA is TGTGCCAGCAGCTTAGCGGGAGGCCCCTACGAGCAGTACTTC. The chain employs TRBV12-3 or TRBV12-4 and TRBJ2-7; 10 nucleotides line up with TRBD2. The CDR3 spans 14 residues.

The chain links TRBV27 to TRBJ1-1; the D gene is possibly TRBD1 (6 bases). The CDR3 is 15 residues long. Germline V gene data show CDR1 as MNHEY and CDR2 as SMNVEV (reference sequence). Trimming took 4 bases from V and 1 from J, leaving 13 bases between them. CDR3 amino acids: CASSSTSTGNTEAFF. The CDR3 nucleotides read TGTGCCAGCAGTTCTACTTCGACAGGGAACACTGAAGCTTTCTTT.

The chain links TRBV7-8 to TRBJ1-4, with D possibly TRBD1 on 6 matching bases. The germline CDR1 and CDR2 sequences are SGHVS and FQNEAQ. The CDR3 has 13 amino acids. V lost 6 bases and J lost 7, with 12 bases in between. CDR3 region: CASRIRGSEKLFF. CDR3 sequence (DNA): TGTGCCAGCAGGATCAGGGGCTCTGAAAAACTGTTTTTT.

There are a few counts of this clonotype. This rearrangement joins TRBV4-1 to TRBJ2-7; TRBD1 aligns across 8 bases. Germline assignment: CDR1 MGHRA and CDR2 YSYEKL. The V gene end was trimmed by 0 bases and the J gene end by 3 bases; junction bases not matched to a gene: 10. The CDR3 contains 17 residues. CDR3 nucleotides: TGCGCCAGCAGCCAAGACCATGGAGGGGGACAGGACTACGAGCAGTACTTC. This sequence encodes CASSQDHGGGQDYEQYF.

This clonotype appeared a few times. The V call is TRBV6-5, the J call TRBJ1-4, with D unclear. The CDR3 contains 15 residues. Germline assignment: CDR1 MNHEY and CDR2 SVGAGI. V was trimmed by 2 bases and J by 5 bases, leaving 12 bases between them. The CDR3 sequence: CASSYASQWNEKLFF. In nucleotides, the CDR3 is TGTGCCAGCAGTTACGCGTCACAATGGAATGAAAAACTGTTTTTT.

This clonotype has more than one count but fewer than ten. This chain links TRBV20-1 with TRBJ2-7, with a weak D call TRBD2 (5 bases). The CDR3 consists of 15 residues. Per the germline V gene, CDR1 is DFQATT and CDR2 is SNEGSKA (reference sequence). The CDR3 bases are TGCAGCGCGGCAGAGAGGGAGAAGGGTTCCTACGAGCAGTACTTC. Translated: CSAAEREKGSYEQYF.

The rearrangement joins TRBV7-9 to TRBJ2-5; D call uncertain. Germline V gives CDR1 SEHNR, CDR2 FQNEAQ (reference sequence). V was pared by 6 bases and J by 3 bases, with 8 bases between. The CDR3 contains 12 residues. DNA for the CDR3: TGTGCCAGCAGTTGGGCGGAAGAGACCCAGTACTTC. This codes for CASSWAEETQYF. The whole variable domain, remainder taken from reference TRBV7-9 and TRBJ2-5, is DTGVSQNPRHKITKRGQNVTFRCDPISEHNRLYWYRQTLGQGPEFLTYFQNEAQLEKSRLLSDRFSAERPKGSFSTLEIQRTEQGDSAMYLCASSWAEETQYFGPGTRLLVL.

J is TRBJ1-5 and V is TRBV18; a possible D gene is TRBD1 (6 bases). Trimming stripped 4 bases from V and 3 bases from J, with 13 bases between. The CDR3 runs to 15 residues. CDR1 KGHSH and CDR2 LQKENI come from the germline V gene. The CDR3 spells CASSLTGQSNQPQHF. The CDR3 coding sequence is TGTGCCAGCTCACTAACAGGACAGTCCAATCAGCCCCAGCATTTT.